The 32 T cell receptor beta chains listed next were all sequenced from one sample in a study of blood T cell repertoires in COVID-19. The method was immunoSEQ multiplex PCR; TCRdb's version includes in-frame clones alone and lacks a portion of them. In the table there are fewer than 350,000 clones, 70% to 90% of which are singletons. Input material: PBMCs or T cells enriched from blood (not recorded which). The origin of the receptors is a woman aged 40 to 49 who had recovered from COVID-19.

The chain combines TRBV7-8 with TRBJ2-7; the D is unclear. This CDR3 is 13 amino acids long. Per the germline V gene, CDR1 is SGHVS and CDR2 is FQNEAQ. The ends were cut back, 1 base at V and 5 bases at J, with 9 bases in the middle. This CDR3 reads CASSLGRLDEQYF. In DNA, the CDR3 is TGTGCCAGCAGCTTAGGGAGACTCGACGAGCAGTACTTC. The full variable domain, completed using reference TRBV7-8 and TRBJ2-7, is GAGVSQSPRYKVAKRGQDVALRCDPISGHVSLFWYQQALGQGPEFLTYFQNEAQLDKSGLPSDRFFAERPEGSVSTLKIQRTQQEDSAVYLCASSLGRLDEQYFGPGTRLTVT.

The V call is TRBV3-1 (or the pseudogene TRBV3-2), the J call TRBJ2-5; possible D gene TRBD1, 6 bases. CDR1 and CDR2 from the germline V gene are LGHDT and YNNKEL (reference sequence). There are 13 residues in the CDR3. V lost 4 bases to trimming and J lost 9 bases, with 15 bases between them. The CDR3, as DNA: TGTGCCAGCAGCCGCGGACAGATCGAGCCCCAGTACTTC. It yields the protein CASSRGQIEPQYF.

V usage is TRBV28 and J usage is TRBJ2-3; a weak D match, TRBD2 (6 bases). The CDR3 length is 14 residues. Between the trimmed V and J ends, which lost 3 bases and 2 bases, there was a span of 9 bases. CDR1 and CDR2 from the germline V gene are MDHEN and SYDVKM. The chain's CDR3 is CASSLGGVTDTQYF. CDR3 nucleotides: TGTGCCAGCAGTTTGGGGGGAGTCACAGATACGCAGTATTTT. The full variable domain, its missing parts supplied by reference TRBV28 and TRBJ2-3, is DVKVTQSSRYLVKRTGEKVFLECVQDMDHENMFWYRQDPGLGLRLIYFSYDVKMKEKGDIPEGYSVSREKKERFSLILESASTNQTSMYLCASSLGGVTDTQYFGPGTRLTVL.

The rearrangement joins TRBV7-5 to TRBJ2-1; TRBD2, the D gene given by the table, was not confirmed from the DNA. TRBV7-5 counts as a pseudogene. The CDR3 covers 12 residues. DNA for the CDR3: TGTGCCAGAAGCCCCCCTTTCAATGAGCAGTTCTTC. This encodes CARSPPFNEQFF.

CDR3 nucleotide sequence: TGTGCCAGCAGCACATGGGCAGGGACTAACTATGGCTACACCTTC. Its protein is CASSTWAGTNYGYTF. This chain uses TRBV7-9 with TRBJ1-2; D perhaps matches TRBD1 (5 bases). Germline CDR1 is SEHNR and CDR2 is FQNEAQ (reference sequence). This CDR3 is 15 amino acids long. V shed 5 bases and J shed 0 bases, with 13 bases lying between them.

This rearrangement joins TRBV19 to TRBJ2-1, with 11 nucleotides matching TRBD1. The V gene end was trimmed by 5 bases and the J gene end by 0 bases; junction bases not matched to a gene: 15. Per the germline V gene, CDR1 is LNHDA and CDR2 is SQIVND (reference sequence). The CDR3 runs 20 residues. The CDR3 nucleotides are TGTGCCAGTAGTGGCCGAGGGACAGGGGGTTTGAAAGGCTCCTACAATGAGCAGTTCTTC. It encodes CASSGRGTGGLKGSYNEQFF.

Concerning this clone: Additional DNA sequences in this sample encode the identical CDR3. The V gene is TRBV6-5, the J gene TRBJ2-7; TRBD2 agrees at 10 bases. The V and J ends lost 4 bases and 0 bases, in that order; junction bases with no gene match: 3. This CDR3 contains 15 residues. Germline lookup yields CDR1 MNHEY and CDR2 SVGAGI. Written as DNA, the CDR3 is TGTGCCAGCAGTTGGACTAGCGGTCCCTCCTACGAGCAGTACTTC. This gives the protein CASSWTSGPSYEQYF.

The CDR3 spells CASTPASANTGELFF. In nucleotides, the CDR3 is TGTGCCAGTACCCCAGCGTCAGCGAACACCGGGGAGCTGTTTTTT. V and J are TRBV19 and TRBJ2-2; unclear D gene. The CDR3 contains 15 residues. Germline V gene data show CDR1 as LNHDA and CDR2 as SQIVND (reference sequence). Trimming left V 7 bases short and J 0 bases short, with 12 bases between.

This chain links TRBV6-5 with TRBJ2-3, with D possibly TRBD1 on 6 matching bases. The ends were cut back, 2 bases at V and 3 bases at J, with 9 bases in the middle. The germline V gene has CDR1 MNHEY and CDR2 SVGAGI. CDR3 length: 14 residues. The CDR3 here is CASSYIRGTDTQYF. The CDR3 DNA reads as TGTGCCAGCAGTTACATCAGGGGAACAGATACGCAGTATTTT.

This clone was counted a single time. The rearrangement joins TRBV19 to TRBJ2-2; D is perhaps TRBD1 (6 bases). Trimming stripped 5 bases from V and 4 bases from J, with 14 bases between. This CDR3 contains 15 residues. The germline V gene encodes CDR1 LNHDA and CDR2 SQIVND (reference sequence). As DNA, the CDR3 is TGTGCCAGTAGTGACAGGTTTAAAGGCACCGGGGAGCTGTTTTTT. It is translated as CASSDRFKGTGELFF.

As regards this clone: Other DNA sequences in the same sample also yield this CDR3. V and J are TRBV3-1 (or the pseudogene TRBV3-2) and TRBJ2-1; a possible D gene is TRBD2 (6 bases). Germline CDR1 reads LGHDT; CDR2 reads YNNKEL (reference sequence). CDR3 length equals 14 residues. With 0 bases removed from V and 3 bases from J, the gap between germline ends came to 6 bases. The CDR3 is CASSQEGLYNEQFF. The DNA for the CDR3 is TGTGCCAGCAGCCAAGAGGGACTCTACAATGAGCAGTTCTTC.

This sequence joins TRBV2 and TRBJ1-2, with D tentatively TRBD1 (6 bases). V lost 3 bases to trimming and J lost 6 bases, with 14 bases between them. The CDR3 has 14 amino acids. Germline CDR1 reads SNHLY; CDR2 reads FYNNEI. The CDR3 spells CASSDPGQSHGYTF. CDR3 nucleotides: TGTGCCAGCAGTGACCCGGGACAATCCCATGGCTACACCTTC.

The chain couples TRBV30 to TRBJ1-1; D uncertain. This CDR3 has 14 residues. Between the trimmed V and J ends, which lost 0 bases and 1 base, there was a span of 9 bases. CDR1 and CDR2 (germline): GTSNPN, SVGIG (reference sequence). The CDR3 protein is CAWSVTRWNTEAFF. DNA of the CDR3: TGTGCCTGGAGTGTAACGCGCTGGAACACTGAAGCTTTCTTT.

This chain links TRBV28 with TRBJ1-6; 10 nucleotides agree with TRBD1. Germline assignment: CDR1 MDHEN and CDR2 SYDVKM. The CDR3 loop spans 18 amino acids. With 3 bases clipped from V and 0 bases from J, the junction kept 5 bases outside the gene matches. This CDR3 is CASSFSGTGVSYNSPLHF. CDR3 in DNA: TGTGCCAGCAGTTTTTCCGGGACAGGGGTCTCCTATAATTCACCCCTCCACTTT.

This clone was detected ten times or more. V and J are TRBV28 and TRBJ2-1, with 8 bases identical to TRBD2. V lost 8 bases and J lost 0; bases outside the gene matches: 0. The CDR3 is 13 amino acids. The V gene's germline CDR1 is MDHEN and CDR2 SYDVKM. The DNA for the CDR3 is TGTGCCAGCGGGACTAGCTCCTACAATGAGCAGTTCTTC. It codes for CASGTSSYNEQFF.

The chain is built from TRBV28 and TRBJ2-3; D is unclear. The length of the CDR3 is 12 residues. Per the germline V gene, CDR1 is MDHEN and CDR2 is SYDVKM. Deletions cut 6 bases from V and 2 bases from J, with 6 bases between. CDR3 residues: CASSDSTDTQYF. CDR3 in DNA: TGTGCCAGCAGCGACTCCACAGATACGCAGTATTTT.

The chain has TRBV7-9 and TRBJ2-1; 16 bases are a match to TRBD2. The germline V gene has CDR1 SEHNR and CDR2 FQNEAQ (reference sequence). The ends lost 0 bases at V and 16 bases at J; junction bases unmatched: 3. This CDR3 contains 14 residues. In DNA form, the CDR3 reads TGTGCCAGCAGCTTAGCGGGACTAGCGGGAGGGGGTTTCTTC. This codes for CASSLAGLAGGGFF.

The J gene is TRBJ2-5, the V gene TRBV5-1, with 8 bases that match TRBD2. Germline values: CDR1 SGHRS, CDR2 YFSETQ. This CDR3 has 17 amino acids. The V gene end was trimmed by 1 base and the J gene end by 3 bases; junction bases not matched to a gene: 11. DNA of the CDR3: TGCGCCAGCAGCTTGCCAACCCTGACTAGCGCCAAAGAGACCCAGTACTTC. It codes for CASSLPTLTSAKETQYF.

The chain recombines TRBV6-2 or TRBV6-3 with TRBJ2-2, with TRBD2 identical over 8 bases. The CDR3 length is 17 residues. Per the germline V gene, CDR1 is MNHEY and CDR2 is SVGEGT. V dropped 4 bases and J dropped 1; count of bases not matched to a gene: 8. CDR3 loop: CASSFGLAGLNTGELFF. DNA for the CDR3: TGTGCCAGCAGTTTCGGGCTAGCGGGTTTGAACACCGGGGAGCTGTTTTTT.

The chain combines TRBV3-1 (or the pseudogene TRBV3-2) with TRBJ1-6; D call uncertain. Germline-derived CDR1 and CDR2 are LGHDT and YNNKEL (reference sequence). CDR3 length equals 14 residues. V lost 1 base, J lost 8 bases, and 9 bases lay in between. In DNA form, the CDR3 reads TGTGCCAGCAGCCAAGGGTACGGAGATTCACCCCTCCACTTT. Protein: CASSQGYGDSPLHF.

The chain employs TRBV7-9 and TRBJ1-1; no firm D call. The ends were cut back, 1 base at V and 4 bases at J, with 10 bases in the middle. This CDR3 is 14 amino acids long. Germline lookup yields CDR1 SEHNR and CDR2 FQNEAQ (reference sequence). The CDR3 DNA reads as TGTGCCAGCAGCTTAGGGGGAGAAGGCACTGAAGCTTTCTTT. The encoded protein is CASSLGGEGTEAFF. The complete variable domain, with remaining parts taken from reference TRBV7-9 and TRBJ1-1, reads DTGVSQNPRHKITKRGQNVTFRCDPISEHNRLYWYRQTLGQGPEFLTYFQNEAQLEKSRLLSDRFSAERPKGSFSTLEIQRTEQGDSAMYLCASSLGGEGTEAFFGQGTRLTVV.

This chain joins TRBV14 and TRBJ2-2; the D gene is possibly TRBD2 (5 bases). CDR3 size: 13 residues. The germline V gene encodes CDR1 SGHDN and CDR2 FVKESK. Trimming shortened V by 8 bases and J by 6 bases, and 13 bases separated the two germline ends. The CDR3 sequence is CASAMRVAGELFF. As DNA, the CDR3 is TGTGCCAGCGCTATGCGGGTGGCCGGGGAGCTGTTTTTT.

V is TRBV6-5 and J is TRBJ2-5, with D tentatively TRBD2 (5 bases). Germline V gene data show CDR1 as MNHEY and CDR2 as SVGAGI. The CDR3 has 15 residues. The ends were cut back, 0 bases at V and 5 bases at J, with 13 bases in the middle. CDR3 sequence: CASSYSGGSAETQYF. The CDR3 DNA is TGTGCCAGCAGTTACTCGGGTGGTAGCGCTGAGACCCAGTACTTC.

For the CDR3, the DNA is TGTGCCAGCAGTTGGGGATCGGAGGGGCCCCAGCATTTT. It is translated as CASSWGSEGPQHF. The genes are TRBV28 and TRBJ1-5, with D hard to call. Germline CDR1 reads MDHEN; CDR2 reads SYDVKM. This CDR3 comprises 13 residues. Trimming removed 4 bases at V and 9 bases at J, with 13 bases between.

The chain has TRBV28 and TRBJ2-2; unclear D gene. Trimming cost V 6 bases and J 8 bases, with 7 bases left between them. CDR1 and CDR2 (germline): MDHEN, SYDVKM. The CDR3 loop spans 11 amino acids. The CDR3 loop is CASSQLGELFF. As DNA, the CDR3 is TGTGCCAGCAGCCAACTAGGGGAGCTGTTTTTT.

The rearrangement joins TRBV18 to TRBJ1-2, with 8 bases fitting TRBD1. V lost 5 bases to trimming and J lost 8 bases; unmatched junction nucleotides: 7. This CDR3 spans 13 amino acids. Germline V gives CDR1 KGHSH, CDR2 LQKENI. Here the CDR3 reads CASSGQGTGGYTF. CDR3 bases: TGTGCCAGCTCAGGACAGGGAACGGGCGGCTACACCTTC.

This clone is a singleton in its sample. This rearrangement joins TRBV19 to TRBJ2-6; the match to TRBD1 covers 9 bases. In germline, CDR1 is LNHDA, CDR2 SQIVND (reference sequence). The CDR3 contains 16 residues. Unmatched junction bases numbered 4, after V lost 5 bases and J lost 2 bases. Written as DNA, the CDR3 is TGTGCCAGTAGTCCCGGGACAGGGACTGGGGCCAACGTCCTGACTTTC. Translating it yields CASSPGTGTGANVLTF.

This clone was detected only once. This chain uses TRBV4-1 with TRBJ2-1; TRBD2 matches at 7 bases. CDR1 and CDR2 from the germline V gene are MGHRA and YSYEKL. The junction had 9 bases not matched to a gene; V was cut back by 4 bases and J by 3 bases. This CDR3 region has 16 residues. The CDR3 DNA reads TGCGCCAGCAGCCGGGGGAGGGCAGGAGGCTACAATGAGCAGTTCTTC. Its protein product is CASSRGRAGGYNEQFF.

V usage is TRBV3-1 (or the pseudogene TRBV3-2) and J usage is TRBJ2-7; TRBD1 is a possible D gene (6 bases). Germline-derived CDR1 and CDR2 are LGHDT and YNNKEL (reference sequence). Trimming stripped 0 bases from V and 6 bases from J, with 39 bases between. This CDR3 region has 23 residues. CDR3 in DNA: TGTGCCAGCAGCCAAGATGGGGGCGCGACAGGCGACGATATCCAATCGCTACTTGGCGAGCAGTACTTC. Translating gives CASSQDGGATGDDIQSLLGEQYF.

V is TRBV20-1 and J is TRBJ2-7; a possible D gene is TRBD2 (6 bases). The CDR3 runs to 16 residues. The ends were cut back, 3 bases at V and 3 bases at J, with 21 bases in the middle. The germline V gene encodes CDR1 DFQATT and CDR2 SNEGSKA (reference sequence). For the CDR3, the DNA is TGCAGTGCTAGTGGGGACTCCTCTACCTTTAACTACGAGCAGTACTTC. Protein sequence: CSASGDSSTFNYEQYF.

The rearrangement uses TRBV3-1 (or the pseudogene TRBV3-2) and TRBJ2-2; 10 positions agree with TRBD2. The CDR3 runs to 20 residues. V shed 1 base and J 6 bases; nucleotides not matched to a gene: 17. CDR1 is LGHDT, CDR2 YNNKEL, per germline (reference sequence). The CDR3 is CASSQVTGFGLAGVPGELFF. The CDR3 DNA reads TGTGCCAGCAGCCAAGTAACGGGTTTTGGGCTAGCGGGAGTACCCGGGGAGCTGTTTTTT.

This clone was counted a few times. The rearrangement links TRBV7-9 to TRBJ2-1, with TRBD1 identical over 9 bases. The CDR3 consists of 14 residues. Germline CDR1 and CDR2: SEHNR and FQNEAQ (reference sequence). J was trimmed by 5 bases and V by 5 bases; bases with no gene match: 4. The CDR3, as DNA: TGTGCCAGCAGCCACAGGACAGGGGACAATGAGCAGTTCTTC. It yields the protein CASSHRTGDNEQFF.